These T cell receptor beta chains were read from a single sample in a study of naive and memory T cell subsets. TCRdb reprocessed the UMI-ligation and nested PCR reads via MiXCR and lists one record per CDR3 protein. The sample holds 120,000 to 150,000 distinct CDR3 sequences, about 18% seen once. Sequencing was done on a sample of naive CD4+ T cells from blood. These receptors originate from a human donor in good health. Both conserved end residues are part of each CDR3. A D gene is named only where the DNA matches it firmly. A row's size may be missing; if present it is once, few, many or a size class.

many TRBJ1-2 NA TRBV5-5 TGTGCCAGCAGCTTTGACAAGGCTGGCTACACCTTC CASSFDKAGYTF
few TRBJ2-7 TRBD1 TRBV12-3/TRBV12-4 TGTGCCAGCAGTTTATCCCAGGGGGCTTTCTACGAGCAGTACTTC CASSLSQGAFYEQYF
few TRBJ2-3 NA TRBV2 TGTGCCAGCAGTGATCTACAGTCTCTGGGTACGCAGTATTTT CASSDLQSLGTQYF
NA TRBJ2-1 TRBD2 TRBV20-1 TGCAGTGCTAGAGTGGAAGCGGGAGTTCTGTTCTTC CSARVEAGVLFF
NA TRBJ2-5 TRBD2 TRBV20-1 TGCAGTGCTAGTCCTGCGGCTAGCGGAGACCAAGAGACCCAGTACTTC CSASPAASGDQETQYF
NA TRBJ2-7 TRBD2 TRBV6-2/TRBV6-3 TGTGCCAGCACCCCCCAGCGGGACTACGAGCAGTACTTC CASTPQRDYEQYF
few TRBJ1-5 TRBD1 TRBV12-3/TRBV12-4 TGTGCCAGCAGTCGGACAGGGGGCGTTCAGCCCCAGCATTTT CASSRTGGVQPQHF
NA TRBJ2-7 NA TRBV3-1 TGTGCCAGCAGCCCCCGGGGTAACCTAGCCTACGAGCAGTACTTC CASSPRGNLAYEQYF
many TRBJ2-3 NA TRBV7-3 TGTGCCAGCAGCTCCTTTTCTACCTACACAGATACGCAGTATTTT CASSSFSTYTDTQYF
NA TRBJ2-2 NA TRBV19 TGTGCCAGTAGTATTCTGGGACCTACTTTCGGAACCGGGGAGCTGTTTTTT CASSILGPTFGTGELFF
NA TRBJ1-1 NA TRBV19 TGTGCCAGTAGACGCTCCGGGGGGGCCCCGGCTGAAGCTTTCTTT CASRRSGGAPAEAFF
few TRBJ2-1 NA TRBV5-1 TGCGCCAGCCTTCCCCCAGAGGAGATGGCTGGTGAGCAGTTCTTC CASLPPEEMAGEQFF